This TCR beta chain was recovered during a study of beta chain features in type 1 diabetes. The V and J ends lost 0 bases and 7 bases respectively, with 10 bases between them. The CDR3 runs 14 residues. Germline V gives CDR1 GTSNPN, CDR2 SVGIG (reference sequence). General study results and limits: There were fewer insertions and more deletions at the VDJ junctions of type 1 diabetes patients. Any HLA type influence on TCRB rearrangement was left unresolved here. Shortening of TCRB CDR3s, moderate but significant, appeared in all four CD4+ subsets of Type 1 diabetes patients.

About this clone: Its specificity is not known.

Of the isolated RNA, all was reverse transcribed, and so the sequenced material was expressed TCRB transcripts. Libraries were prepared by immunoSEQ multiplex PCR; TCRdb keeps only in-frame clonotypes and omits some of them. Of 220,000 or so clones listed, around 68% were seen once; the top ten hold approximately 0.05%. CD45RO/CCR7/CD25/CD127/CD95/CD27 separated CD4+ naive, central memory, regulatory and stem cell-like memory cells by sorting. Sequenced input: naive CD4+ T cells from blood. This TCR was sampled from a young man in good health. The rearrangement links TRBV30 to TRBJ1-6; possibly TRBD1 for D (5 bases). CDR3: CAWSVPRVNSPLHF. The DNA for the CDR3 is TGTGCCTGGAGTGTACCCAGGGTGAATTCACCCCTCCACTTT.